Given below is one T cell receptor (beta chain) in context. Its antigen is as yet unknown. The sample belongs to a study of T cells after posttransplantation cyclophosphamide. Points from the study as a whole: Recipient CMV seropositivity and CMV reactivation strongly tracked TRB clonality. Blood and skin or GI T cell repertoires showed limited TRB overlap.

Some clones are missing from TCRdb's copy, which holds only in-frame ones; the method was immunoSEQ multiplex PCR. The sample records some 3,000 clones, nearly 97% being singletons. This CDR3 is built from 16 residues. The germline CDR1 and CDR2 sequences are SNHLY and FYNNEI. V shed 6 bases, J shed 1 base, and the junction held 5 bases outside the gene matches. Peripheral blood was collected from the related graft donor on the marrow donation day. Sequenced input: naive CD8+ T cells sorted from PBMCs. This sequence joins TRBV2 and TRBJ2-1, with 11 positions matching TRBD2. This clonotype was sampled from a woman between 45 and 65 years old in good health and a related stem cell transplant donor. The CDR3 DNA is TGTGCCAGCAGCCGACTAGCGGGATTGTCCTACAATGAGCAGTTCTTC. It codes for CASSRLAGLSYNEQFF.